This T cell receptor beta chain was sequenced during a study of CD8+ T cells in alopecia areata. About the research overall: Scoring of severity for treated patients was based on percentage of affected scalp area. Study-level results: For lesional scalp, especially alopecia totalis/universalis, clonality was higher than in normal scalp. For baseline CD8+ expansion, any link to response stays uncertain with one nonresponder.

Germline V CDR1 and CDR2: SGHRS, YFSETQ. Trimming cost V 2 bases and J 8 bases; bases outside gene matches: 4. The CDR3 sequence is 13 residues long. RNA was isolated and reverse transcribed to cDNA, the sequencing template. TCRdb's copy holds only in-frame clones and misses some; the assay was immunoSEQ multiplex PCR. This table has approximately 140,000 clones, roughly 86% appearing once. With respect to this clone: Its antigen is still unknown.

Treatment of the sample: oral pan-JAK inhibitor, 5-10 mg twice daily. Individuals with alopecia areata gave both lesional scalp punch biopsies and peripheral blood for collection. The starting material was CD8+ T cells sorted from blood, obtained at week 4, from a patient treated with tofacitinib. This sequence joins TRBV5-1 and TRBJ2-1; 7 bases agree with TRBD1. The sequence derives from a human donor with alopecia areata. CDR3 in amino acids: CASSLTGVHEQFF. The CDR3 coding sequence is TGCGCCAGCAGCTTAACAGGGGTGCATGAGCAGTTCTTC. The full variable domain, rest sourced from reference TRBV5-1 and TRBJ2-1, is KAGVTQTPRYLIKTRGQQVTLSCSPISGHRSVSWYQQTPGQGLQFLFEYFSETQRNKGNFPGRFSGRQFSNSRSEMNVSTLELGDSALYLCASSLTGVHEQFFGPGTRLTVL.